This T cell receptor beta chain was sequenced in a study of cytotoxic CD8 clonotypes in ibrutinib-treated CLL. V shed 5 bases, J shed 4 bases, and the junction held 18 bases outside the gene matches. Germline V gives CDR1 PRHDT, CDR2 FYEKMQ (reference sequence). This CDR3 spans 18 amino acids. Measured with immunoSEQ multiplex PCR; TCRdb has only the in-frame clones, and not every one. This table has roughly 220,000 clones, nearly 80% appearing once. This clone was observed once. What it binds is unknown. Study results and caveats: Public clonotypes (which were uncommon) either contracted or remained stable on treatment.

The receptor comes from a human donor with chronic lymphocytic leukemia. Here the sequenced sample was PBMCs, taken after 12 months of ibrutinib treatment. The chain combines TRBV13 with TRBJ1-2; 8 bases agree with TRBD1. The CDR3 DNA follows: TGTGCCAGCAGCATACTTAGCCCGAACCTAGACAGGGGCTATGGCTACACCTTC. It codes for CASSILSPNLDRGYGYTF.